The 19 T cell receptor beta chains in this list originate from one sample, sequenced in a study of identical twins. TCRdb reprocessed the 5' RACE reads via MiXCR and lists one record per CDR3 protein. The profile covers about 470,000 distinct CDR3 sequences, with more than 20% appearing a single time and just under 3% taken by the ten largest. The sample also formed part of further work on T cells expressing NK-cell markers.

Input material: CD4+ T cells sorted from blood. The receptors derive from a woman in her late teens or twenties in good health.

The V call is TRBV20-1, the J call TRBJ2-7; a possible D gene is TRBD2 (7 bases). Trimming left V 6 bases short and J 6 bases short, with 18 bases between. CDR3 length equals 13 residues. Germline V lookup: CDR1 DFQATT, CDR2 SNEGSKA (reference sequence). Written as DNA, the CDR3 is TGCAGTGCCAGCGCGGGGGCCTCCGCCGAGCAGTACTTC. Protein sequence: CSASAGASAEQYF.

In its sample, this clonotype was seen a few times. The rearrangement uses TRBV20-1 and TRBJ1-6; 11 positions agree with TRBD1. V trimming: 2 bases; J trimming: 4 bases; junction bases outside the gene matches: 7. Germline V gene lookup returns CDR1 DFQATT and CDR2 SNEGSKA (reference sequence). There are 17 residues in the CDR3. The CDR3 DNA sequence: TGCAGTGCTAGATCTTGGGGACAGGGGGGTTATAATTCACCCCTCCACTTT. Protein product: CSARSWGQGGYNSPLHF.

The CDR3 here is CASEWTSGVNNEQFF. In DNA, the CDR3 is TGCGCCAGCGAGTGGACTAGCGGAGTTAACAATGAGCAGTTCTTC. J is TRBJ2-1 and V is TRBV5-1, with 10 bases fitting TRBD2. CDR3 length: 15 amino acids. Germline lookup yields CDR1 SGHRS and CDR2 YFSETQ. V dropped 7 bases and J dropped 5; count of bases not matched to a gene: 9. Full variable domain (remainder filled in from reference TRBV5-1 and TRBJ2-1): KAGVTQTPRYLIKTRGQQVTLSCSPISGHRSVSWYQQTPGQGLQFLFEYFSETQRNKGNFPGRFSGRQFSNSRSEMNVSTLELGDSALYLCASEWTSGVNNEQFFGPGTRLTVL.

This clonotype was counted a few times. The J gene is TRBJ2-2, the V gene TRBV10-3, with 7 bases aligning to TRBD1. The CDR3 runs 16 residues. V gave up 4 bases and J gave up 3 bases; unmatched junction bases: 8. Per the germline V gene, CDR1 is ENHRY and CDR2 is SYGVKD. The CDR3 protein is CAISGKGGSYTGELFF. CDR3 DNA: TGTGCCATCAGTGGAAAAGGGGGCTCATACACCGGGGAGCTGTTTTTT.

The gene calls are TRBV6-5 and TRBJ2-7, with D unresolved. The CDR3 runs to 12 residues. V gave up 5 bases and J gave up 4 bases, with 9 bases separating them. Per germline, CDR1 MNHEY and CDR2 SVGAGI. For the CDR3, the DNA is TGTGCCAGCAGTCAGACACGTTACGAGCAGTACTTC. This encodes CASSQTRYEQYF.

In this sample, this clonotype turned up a few times. The CDR3 DNA sequence: TGCAGTGCTAGAGATCCGGGACAGCTACCCTCCGGGCAGTACTTC. Its translation is CSARDPGQLPSGQYF. The chain joins TRBV20-1 to TRBJ2-7; 7 bases map to TRBD1. Per germline, CDR1 DFQATT and CDR2 SNEGSKA (reference sequence). V lost 0 bases, J lost 9 bases, and 14 bases stayed unmatched. The CDR3 loop spans 15 amino acids.

This clonotype was picked up a small number of times. The rearrangement uses TRBV29-1 and TRBJ2-7, with D possibly TRBD2 on 6 matching bases. V dropped 6 bases and J dropped 4 bases, with 10 bases sitting between them. The CDR3 loop spans 11 amino acids. The V gene's germline CDR1 is SQVTM and CDR2 ANQGSEA. Written as DNA, the CDR3 is TGCAGCGTGGACGGGGGATACGAGCAGTACTTC. This translates into CSVDGGYEQYF.

This clonotype was counted between two and nine times. The rearrangement links TRBV5-1 to TRBJ2-1; 10 bases fit TRBD2. V was clipped by 5 bases and J by 7 bases; unmatched bases: 12. The CDR3 totals 16 residues. Germline V gives CDR1 SGHRS, CDR2 YFSETQ. The DNA of the CDR3 is TGCGCCAGCAGTCGGGCGCTCCGAGCGGGAGGGAATGAGCAGTTCTTC. This encodes CASSRALRAGGNEQFF.

This clonotype has more than one count but fewer than ten. V usage is TRBV7-2 and J usage is TRBJ1-1; no clear D gene. This CDR3 has 14 residues. Germline loops: CDR1 SGHTA, CDR2 FQGNSA. Trimming took 1 base from V and 4 from J, leaving 10 bases between them. CDR3 amino acids: CASSLEMLGTEAFF. The CDR3 DNA reads as TGTGCCAGCAGCTTAGAAATGTTAGGCACTGAAGCTTTCTTT.

The J gene is TRBJ2-7, the V gene TRBV18, with 10 bases aligning to TRBD2. Trimming at V came to 0 bases and at J to 9 bases, leaving 14 bases not matched to a gene. CDR1 is KGHSH and CDR2 is LQKENI in the germline V gene. CDR3 length: 17 residues. CDR3: CASSPPFLGLATFGQYF. The DNA for the CDR3 is TGTGCCAGCTCACCACCCTTTTTGGGACTAGCGACTTTCGGGCAGTACTTC.

This rearrangement joins TRBV20-1 to TRBJ2-3; no reliable D call. The germline V and J ends were trimmed by 1 base and 5 bases, with 13 bases remaining between them. Germline V CDR1 and CDR2: DFQATT, SNEGSKA (reference sequence). This CDR3 spans 14 amino acids. The DNA for the CDR3 is TGCAGTGCTAGAGTACCCCAGACCCTAGATACGCAGTATTTT. It translates to CSARVPQTLDTQYF.

This clonotype was seen only a few times. The V call is TRBV29-1, the J call TRBJ2-2; 9 nucleotides align to TRBD2. CDR1 and CDR2 (germline): SQVTM, ANQGSEA. V shed 4 bases, J shed 5 bases, and the junction held 2 bases outside the gene matches. CDR3 length: 13 residues. The CDR3, as DNA: TGCAGCGTTGCAGGACTAGCGACCGGGGAGCTGTTTTTT. Translation gives CSVAGLATGELFF.

This sequence joins TRBV10-3 and TRBJ2-1; TRBD2 matches at 8 bases. The CDR3 runs 14 residues. With 2 bases clipped from V and 4 bases from J, the junction kept 1 base outside the gene matches. Germline V gives CDR1 ENHRY, CDR2 SYGVKD. The CDR3 region is CAISETSGYNEQFF. In DNA form, the CDR3 reads TGTGCCATCAGTGAGACTAGCGGATACAATGAGCAGTTCTTC.

This clonotype appeared many times. The genes are TRBV12-3 or TRBV12-4 and TRBJ2-1; TRBD2 is a possible D gene (6 bases). CDR3 length equals 14 residues. The V end lost 6 bases, the J end lost 6 bases, and 15 bases lay between the germline ends. This CDR3 reads CASSVSLGGNEQFF. CDR3 DNA sequence: TGTGCCAGCAGCGTAAGTCTGGGGGGCAATGAGCAGTTCTTC.

The chain combines TRBV5-1 with TRBJ2-5; tentatively, D is TRBD2 (5 bases). This CDR3 has 15 residues. The germline CDR1 and CDR2 sequences are SGHRS and YFSETQ. Deletions cut 0 bases from V and 7 bases from J, with 16 bases between. The CDR3 reads CASSLAGRTGMTQYF. The CDR3 DNA follows: TGCGCCAGCAGCTTGGCCGGGCGGACTGGCATGACCCAGTACTTC. Together with reference TRBV5-1 and TRBJ2-5, the CDR3 gives the full variable domain: KAGVTQTPRYLIKTRGQQVTLSCSPISGHRSVSWYQQTPGQGLQFLFEYFSETQRNKGNFPGRFSGRQFSNSRSEMNVSTLELGDSALYLCASSLAGRTGMTQYFGPGTRLLVL.

The table lists this clonotype with a few counts. In DNA, the CDR3 is TGCGCCAGCAGCTTGACTAGCGTGAGAGAGACCCAGTACTTC. Its protein is CASSLTSVRETQYF. The genes are TRBV5-1 and TRBJ2-5; 7 nucleotides line up with TRBD2. The V and J ends lost 1 base and 4 bases, in that order; junction bases with no gene match: 4. CDR3 length: 14 amino acids. CDR1 SGHRS and CDR2 YFSETQ come from the germline V gene. The whole variable domain, remainder taken from reference TRBV5-1 and TRBJ2-5, is KAGVTQTPRYLIKTRGQQVTLSCSPISGHRSVSWYQQTPGQGLQFLFEYFSETQRNKGNFPGRFSGRQFSNSRSEMNVSTLELGDSALYLCASSLTSVRETQYFGPGTRLLVL.

This clonotype was observed a few times. The CDR3 spells CATSDLTVDTQYF. For the CDR3, the DNA is TGTGCCACCAGTGATTTAACGGTAGATACGCAGTATTTT. This sequence joins TRBV24-1 and TRBJ2-3, with D hard to call. This CDR3 is 13 amino acids long. CDR1 and CDR2 from the germline V gene are KGHDR and SFDVKD. Deletions cut 1 base from V and 5 bases from J, with 6 bases between.

The sample holds one count of this clonotype. The chain has TRBV27 and TRBJ2-3; D ambiguous. This CDR3 has 15 residues. V gave up 5 bases and J gave up 0 bases, with 12 bases separating them. The germline V gene has CDR1 MNHEY and CDR2 SMNVEV (reference sequence). The CDR3 loop reads CASSGSTYSTDTQYF. The CDR3 region has the DNA TGTGCCAGCAGTGGCAGCACCTATAGCACAGATACGCAGTATTTT.

This chain uses TRBV5-1 with TRBJ2-1, with TRBD1 identical over 7 bases. After removal of 5 bases from V and 0 bases from J, the junction contained 5 bases not matched to a gene. CDR3 size: 15 residues. Per the germline V gene, CDR1 is SGHRS and CDR2 is YFSETQ. CDR3 sequence: CASSPDRASYNEQFF. In DNA form, the CDR3 reads TGCGCCAGCAGTCCCGACAGGGCCTCCTACAATGAGCAGTTCTTC.